The entry that follows covers one T cell receptor beta chain sequence. No cognate antigen has been identified for it. Nothing much larger sits one base from this clone, and base qualities are not available. The cysteine opens and the phenylalanine closes a CDR3 of 15 amino acids. Left in the record is the CDR3 DNA by itself, 45 bases read in frame from the first base. The germline V and J ends show losses of 0 bases and 4 bases respectively, and no gene match explains 1 base of the junction. For CDR1 and CDR2, the germline V gene (reference sequence) lists SGHNT and YYREEE. The sample comes from a study of shared clonotypes between healthy human individuals (dated by TCRdb to the early 2020s). In terms of the full investigation: A few men and a couple of women, aged 18 to 49 years, made up the cohort. To increase sequencing depth and limit assay-specific biases, different laboratories used diverse techniques to prepare libraries and sequence TCR repertoires. For each donor, three plates each were used for CD4 naive and CD4 memory, two plates were used for CD8 naive, and one plate was used for CD8 memory. Each donor's leukapheresis produced roughly between roughly 0.85 and 9 billion PBMCs. Blood TCR repertoires of five healthy adults were deeply sequenced to estimate repertoire size and the extent of clonotype sharing between individuals.

Donors were healthy HIV-negative adults with no recently reported acute infections or vaccinations. Only Caucasian adults living in Nashville, Tennessee, USA were represented among the donors. CD4+ T cells were enriched through magnetic negative selection, after which naive cells were positively selected on CD45RA and the remaining negative fraction served as the memory subset. After blood collection by leukapheresis, PBMCs were isolated using Ficoll-Histopaque density gradient centrifugation and then cryopreserved in the vapor phase of liquid nitrogen. Analytical flow cytometry was used to check the purity and quantity of every magnetically sorted T cell population. Genomic DNA was isolated from every sorted fraction and measured by UV absorbance on a Nanodrop 2000c. Using the deep immunoSEQ assay, TCR CDR3 regions were amplified from genomic DNA by multiplex PCR. Genomic DNA extracted from each cell subset was distributed evenly over all wells of several immunoSEQ 96-well plates, and each plate served as one replicate. For sorted subsets, each replicate PCR was loaded with around 200 ng genomic DNA, equivalent to approximately 27,000 T cell genomes. The purified libraries were quantified using a Qubit 3.0 fluorometer, sized with a Bioanalyzer 2100, and then quantified again using the KAPA Library Quantification kit. Each immunoSEQ 96-well plate was sequenced on its own single-read 150-cycle Illumina NextSeq 550 flow cell. The source study handled its data this way. The immunoSEQ output contained only junctional sequences without quality scores, so filtering could not match that applied to full-length reads. To assign V/J genes and CDR3, sequences were annotated using PyIR, a Python wrapper for IgBLAST v1.9, with IMGT germline references. Reads with weak V/J assignments (E-value above 1e-6), missing CDR3, stop codons, out-of-frame junctions, or ambiguous translated residues were removed. A V3J clonotype was defined by an identical inferred V gene, J gene, and CDR3 amino acid sequence. The percentage overlap between two repertoires was calculated by dividing the number of shared unique clonotypes by the size of the smaller repertoire. Richness of each repertoire was evaluated using RTK rarefaction, the Chao1 estimator, and Recon v2.1 estimates of unobserved clonotypes. Generation probabilities for all TCRbeta clonotypes obtained by the gDNA method from a few donors were computed using OLGA. Drawn from immuneACCESS, this table holds only the in-frame rearrangements with V and J called that TCRdb kept. Clones are partly lost; checked studies trace under half to an unresolved V gene and leave the rest unexplained. The DNA gave D and trimming, while V, J and clone size come from that table. The sample table holds roughly 1,100,000 clones, of which 75% were seen once. The leading ten clones occupy over 1.3% of the sample.

The investigation overall reported the following: Naive subsets generally had larger estimated clonotype richness than memory subsets. Rarefaction of sorted-subset datasets indicated incomplete sequencing despite the large sequencing depth. Pairwise subsampling led to the expectation that sequencing depth would affect the degree of clonotype sharing among donors. Compared with non-shared clonotypes, the clonotypes found in all four sorted-subset donors had higher generation probabilities. Sampling was restricted to blood, and TCR repertoires in tissue are likely to differ from TCR repertoires in blood. Sharing across several donors was observed for around 5% of naive CD4, over 3% of naive CD8, around 2.5% of memory CD4, and around 0.4% of memory CD8 clonotypes. Because the study included only a small number of donors, the genetic and exposure-history diversity represented was limited.

The chain was built from TRBV5-4 and TRBJ2-1; 10 central nucleotides agree with TRBD2. This receptor was taken from a man between 18 and 35 years old in good health. The sequencing sample was made of memory CD4+ T cells sorted from blood. The sample's cell subset or site label, decoded: CD45RA-negative fraction. The sequenced DNA: TGTGCCAGCAGCTTGGATAGCGGGAGGTACAATGAGCAGTTCTTC. Its amino acids are CASSLDSGRYNEQFF.